This T cell receptor (beta chain) was captured in a study of Graves' ophthalmopathy and Graves' hyperthyroidism. General study findings and limits: Both a roughly 70% sensitivity and an approximately 75% specificity characterized the model's predictions of ophthalmopathy progression. Detected in blood as well were most expanded thyroid clonotypes with frequency above 0.001.

The sequenced template was RNA, covering the TCR beta CDR3 region. Investigators did first-round RT-PCR with HTBI primers, then second-round multiplex PCR. A single record per CDR3 protein comes from TCRdb applying MiXCR to the multiplex PCR reads. The sample contains roughly 410,000 distinct CDR3 sequences, roughly 15% of which appear only once. This clonotype appeared a few times. Its specificity is not known. Hyperthyroidism counted as stable given no ophthalmopathy within 18 months of follow-up. The CDR3 runs 16 residues. With 4 bases clipped from V and 0 bases from J, the junction kept 6 bases outside the gene matches. Germline lookup yields CDR1 SGHDN and CDR2 FVKESK.

The sample consisted of peripheral blood. The origin of this receptor is a woman younger than 30 with stable Graves' hyperthyroidism. V usage is TRBV14 and J usage is TRBJ1-1; 9 bases line up with TRBD1. In DNA form, the CDR3 reads TGTGCCAGCAGCCCGACAGGGGGGTGGGTGAACACTGAAGCTTTCTTT. This translates into CASSPTGGWVNTEAFF.